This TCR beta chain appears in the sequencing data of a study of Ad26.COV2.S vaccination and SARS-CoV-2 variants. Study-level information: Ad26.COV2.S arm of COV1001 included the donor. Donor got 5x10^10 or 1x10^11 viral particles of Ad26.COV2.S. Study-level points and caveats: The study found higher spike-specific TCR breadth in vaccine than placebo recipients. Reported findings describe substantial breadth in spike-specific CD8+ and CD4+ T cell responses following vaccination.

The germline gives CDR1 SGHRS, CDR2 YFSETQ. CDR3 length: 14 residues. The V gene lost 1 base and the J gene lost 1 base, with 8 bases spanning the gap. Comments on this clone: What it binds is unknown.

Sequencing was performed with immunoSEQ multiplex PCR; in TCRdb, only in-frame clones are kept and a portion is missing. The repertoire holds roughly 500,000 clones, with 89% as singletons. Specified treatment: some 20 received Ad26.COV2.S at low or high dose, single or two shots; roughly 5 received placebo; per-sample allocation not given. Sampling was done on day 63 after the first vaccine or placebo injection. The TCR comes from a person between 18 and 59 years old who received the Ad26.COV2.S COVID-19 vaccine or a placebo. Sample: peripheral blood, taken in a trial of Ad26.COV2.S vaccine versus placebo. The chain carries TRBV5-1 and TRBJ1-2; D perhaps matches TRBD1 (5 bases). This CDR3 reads CASSLYQGNYGYTF. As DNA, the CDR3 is TGCGCCAGCAGCTTGTATCAGGGTAACTATGGCTACACCTTC.